A single sample gave rise to the 28 T cell receptor beta chains below, sequenced in a study of CD8 T cells in ankylosing spondylitis. TCRdb passed the 5' RACE reads through MiXCR, listing each CDR3 protein once. This table has roughly 68,000 distinct CDR3 sequences, more than 5.5% appearing once. The material sequenced was synovial fluid, either unsorted or a sorted T cell fraction (not recorded which). These receptors originate from a male donor with ankylosing spondylitis.

There are many counts of this clonotype. The chain uses TRBV5-1 and TRBJ2-6; 12 bases are a match to TRBD2. The CDR3 sequence is 17 residues long. Germline V lookup: CDR1 SGHRS, CDR2 YFSETQ. The trim removed 7 bases at V and 0 bases at J, leaving 5 bases unmatched. DNA of the CDR3: TGCGCCAGCGGTACTAGCGGGGGGAGCTCTGGGGCCAACGTCCTGACTTTC. Protein: CASGTSGGSSGANVLTF.

This clonotype counts as medium-sized. The chain couples TRBV12-3 or TRBV12-4 to TRBJ2-3; D is perhaps TRBD2 (5 bases). V gave up 7 bases and J gave up 0 bases, with 8 bases separating them. CDR3 length equals 13 residues. The CDR3 here is CASKQRSTDTQYF. The CDR3 DNA reads as TGTGCCAGCAAGCAGCGGAGCACAGATACGCAGTATTTT.

Ten or more counts support this clonotype. At one end, the junction sequence differs from germline, possibly due to a read error. V is TRBV12-3 or TRBV12-4 and J is TRBJ1-5, with D unclear. There are 15 residues in the CDR3. DNA for the CDR3: TGTGCCAGCAGTTTGTTTGGGAGTAGCGATCAGCCCCAGCATTTT. This encodes CASSLFGSSDQPQHF.

In this sample, this clonotype turned up many times. The CDR3 DNA reads TGCAGCGTCCCTGACAGACTCCTCGACGAGCAGTACTTC. It yields the protein CSVPDRLLDEQYF. The rearrangement links TRBV29-1 to TRBJ2-7; perhaps TRBD1 as D (5 bases). The CDR3 has 13 amino acids. CDR1 SQVTM and CDR2 ANQGSEA come from the germline V gene. V dropped 6 bases and J dropped 5 bases, with 17 bases sitting between them.

This clonotype was recorded a few times. V is TRBV12-3 or TRBV12-4 and J is TRBJ2-2; tentatively, D is TRBD1 (6 bases). The CDR3 covers 15 residues. Trimming removed 5 bases from V and 7 bases from J, with 17 bases in between. The DNA for the CDR3 is TGTGCCAGCAGTGCAGCACAGGGACCGGGCGGGGAGCTGTTTTTT. It codes for CASSAAQGPGGELFF.

This clonotype was counted ten times or more. This rearrangement joins TRBV20-1 to TRBJ2-5; TRBD2 agrees at 12 bases. The V and J ends lost 5 bases and 5 bases, in that order; junction bases with no gene match: 6. CDR3 length: 14 residues. The germline CDR1 and CDR2 sequences are DFQATT and SNEGSKA (reference sequence). The CDR3 sequence: CSAPTSGSWETQYF. The DNA of the CDR3 is TGCAGTGCTCCGACTAGCGGGAGTTGGGAGACCCAGTACTTC.

The CDR3 region is CASSPGQIGELFF. CDR3 DNA sequence: TGCGCCAGCAGCCCGGGGCAGATCGGGGAGCTGTTTTTT. The rearrangement uses TRBV23-1 and TRBJ2-2; D tentatively reads TRBD1 or TRBD2 (5 bases each). TRBV23-1 is an open reading frame, and its role is uncertain. This CDR3 contains 13 residues. V lost 6 bases and J lost 7, with 12 bases in between.

This chain joins TRBV7-2 and TRBJ2-5; the D gene is possibly TRBD1 (6 bases). V lost 3 bases, J lost 6 bases, and 11 bases lay in between. The CDR3 runs 13 residues. Looked up from germline, CDR1 is SGHTA and CDR2 is FQGNSA. The CDR3 coding sequence is TGTGCCAGCAGCTTGGGGGCTTCGCAGACCCAGTACTTC. As protein: CASSLGASQTQYF.

This clonotype appeared a few times. This chain uses TRBV12-3 or TRBV12-4 with TRBJ2-7; 7 bases are a match to TRBD2. After removal of 1 base from V and 3 bases from J, the junction contained 9 bases not matched to a gene. The CDR3 length is 16 residues. This CDR3 is CASSLGLGAGDYEQYF. Here the CDR3 DNA reads TGTGCCAGCAGTTTAGGGTTAGGGGCGGGAGACTACGAGCAGTACTTC.

This clonotype has just a few counts. The genes are TRBV28 and TRBJ2-5; 10 bases are a match to TRBD1. The V and J ends lost 1 base and 6 bases, in that order; junction bases with no gene match: 5. The CDR3 loop spans 15 amino acids. CDR1 and CDR2 from the germline V gene are MDHEN and SYDVKM. The CDR3 spells CASSLLTGGVQTQYF. The DNA for the CDR3 is TGTGCCAGCAGTTTATTGACAGGGGGCGTTCAGACCCAGTACTTC.

This clonotype rates as medium-sized. The genes are TRBV9 and TRBJ2-1, with D unclear. V was shortened by 0 bases and J by 0 bases, with 7 bases between the two germline ends. CDR3 length: 15 amino acids. Germline CDR1 SGDLS, CDR2 YYNGEE. The CDR3 sequence is CASSVVESSYNEQFF. CDR3 coding DNA: TGTGCCAGCAGCGTAGTTGAGAGCTCCTACAATGAGCAGTTCTTC.

In this sample, this clonotype turned up many times. The chain joins TRBV12-3 or TRBV12-4 to TRBJ2-1; TRBD1 matches 7 bases. The CDR3 is 16 amino acids. Trimming removed 7 bases from V and 5 bases from J; junction bases left unmatched: 14. CDR3 DNA sequence: TGTGCCAGCACCCCTCCGTGGGACAGAGACCACAATGAGCAGTTCTTC. This translates into CASTPPWDRDHNEQFF.

This chain joins TRBV4-3 and TRBJ2-3; 11 nucleotides agree with TRBD1. Germline trimming cut 4 bases from V and 7 bases from J; bases unmatched to any gene: 7. From germline, CDR1 is LGHNA and CDR2 YSLEER. This CDR3 comprises 15 residues. DNA of the CDR3: TGCGCCAGCAGCCGCTCGGACAGGGGGCCCAATACGCAGTATTTT. Encoded protein: CASSRSDRGPNTQYF.

This clonotype was seen at least ten times. This chain connects TRBV18 to TRBJ1-2, with D maybe TRBD1 (6 bases). The CDR3 extends over 16 amino acids. The germline V gene encodes CDR1 KGHSH and CDR2 LQKENI. Trimming took off 6 bases at V and 2 bases at J, with 19 bases between the two ends. CDR3 in amino acids: CASSPRGGTENYGYTF. CDR3 coding DNA: TGTGCCAGCTCTCCAAGAGGGGGGACCGAAAACTATGGCTACACCTTC.

The gene calls are TRBV27 and TRBJ2-2; D not resolved. The germline V gene encodes CDR1 MNHEY and CDR2 SMNVEV (reference sequence). V gave up 3 bases and J gave up 0 bases, with 5 bases separating them. This CDR3 is built from 14 residues. CDR3 sequence (DNA): TGTGCCAGCAGTTTGTGGACGAACACCGGGGAGCTGTTTTTT. The encoded protein is CASSLWTNTGELFF.

This clonotype was picked up many times. The CDR3: CASSYAIRSGYTF. In nucleotides, the CDR3 is TGTGCCAGCAGTTACGCCATTCGGTCTGGCTACACCTTC. This chain uses TRBV12-3 or TRBV12-4 with TRBJ1-2, with D hard to call. The CDR3 runs to 13 residues. The V end was cut by 4 bases, the J end by 7 bases, with 13 bases between.

This clonotype was counted between two and nine times. This rearrangement joins TRBV5-1 to TRBJ2-6; TRBD1 might be the D (6 bases). The ends were cut back, 0 bases at V and 0 bases at J, with 10 bases in the middle. The CDR3 runs to 17 residues. The V gene's germline CDR1 is SGHRS and CDR2 YFSETQ. In DNA, the CDR3 is TGCGCCAGCAGCTTGGGGGGACACGCCTCTGGGGCCAACGTCCTGACTTTC. This gives the protein CASSLGGHASGANVLTF.

The chain combines TRBV6-5 with TRBJ1-6, with no clear D. V was pared by 1 base and J by 8 bases, with 6 bases between. The CDR3 consists of 13 residues. The germline V gene has CDR1 MNHEY and CDR2 SVGAGI. The CDR3 DNA sequence: TGTGCCAGCAGTTACTTCGGGGATTCACCCCTCCACTTT. Its protein is CASSYFGDSPLHF.

This clonotype was detected many times. The chain links TRBV11-1 to TRBJ2-1; D is perhaps TRBD1 (5 bases). The CDR3 covers 15 residues. V dropped 3 bases and J dropped 3 bases, with 12 bases sitting between them. Germline V lookup: CDR1 SGHAT, CDR2 FQDESV (reference sequence). The CDR3 sequence is CASSFQGINYNEQFF. The CDR3 nucleotides read TGTGCCAGCAGCTTCCAGGGAATAAACTACAATGAGCAGTTCTTC. Full variable domain (missing parts from reference TRBV11-1 and TRBJ2-1): EAEVAQSPRYKITEKSQAVAFWCDPISGHATLYWYRQILGQGPELLVQFQDESVVDDSQLPKDRFSAERLKGVDSTLKIQPAELGDSAMYLCASSFQGINYNEQFFGPGTRLTVL.

This clonotype was seen only a few times. With a much larger clone just one base away, this may be a read error. The V call is TRBV7-2, the J call TRBJ1-5; possible D gene TRBD1, 5 bases. The germline V gene has CDR1 SGHTA and CDR2 FQGNSA. This CDR3 contains 14 residues. Here the CDR3 DNA reads TGTGCCAGCAGCTTATGGGTGGGGGGTCAGCCCCAGCTTTTT. It yields the protein CASSLWVGGQPQLF.

This clonotype was picked up many times. This chain uses TRBV29-1 with TRBJ2-3, with 7 nucleotides matching TRBD1. Trimming at V came to 6 bases and at J to 5 bases, leaving 5 bases not matched to a gene. Germline V gene data show CDR1 as SQVTM and CDR2 as ANQGSEA. The CDR3 covers 12 residues. The CDR3 DNA is TGCAGCGTCGACAGGGCCAGAGATACGCAGTATTTT. Protein: CSVDRARDTQYF.

This clonotype was picked up many times. The chain links TRBV2 to TRBJ2-4; 9 nucleotides line up with TRBD2. V lost 4 bases to trimming and J lost 7 bases; unmatched junction nucleotides: 2. Looked up from germline, CDR1 is SNHLY and CDR2 is FYNNEI. This CDR3 contains 13 residues. The CDR3 bases are TGTGCCAGCAGTGTAGCGGGAGACAACATTCAGTACTTC. Protein product: CASSVAGDNIQYF.

This clonotype has a handful of counts. The chain recombines TRBV12-3 or TRBV12-4 with TRBJ2-7; D tentatively reads TRBD1 or TRBD2 (5 bases each). The ends were cut back, 7 bases at V and 0 bases at J, with 13 bases in the middle. The CDR3 has 14 residues. For the CDR3, the DNA is TGTGCCAGCACCGGGACGGGAAGCTCCTACGAGCAGTACTTC. Its translation is CASTGTGSSYEQYF.

In its sample, this clonotype was seen a few times. The rearrangement joins TRBV2 to TRBJ1-5; weak D call: TRBD1 (5 bases). This CDR3 comprises 15 residues. V was clipped by 5 bases and J by 6 bases, with 17 bases between them. CDR1 and CDR2 (germline): SNHLY, FYNNEI. CDR3 nucleotide sequence: TGTGCCAGCAGTACAGACAGAGGTAGAAGTCAGCCCCAGCATTTT. Translating gives CASSTDRGRSQPQHF.

In its sample, this clonotype was seen once. The chain combines TRBV28 with TRBJ2-7; 7 nucleotides line up with TRBD1. V dropped 6 bases and J dropped 0; count of bases not matched to a gene: 14. Germline V gene sequence: CDR1 MDHEN, CDR2 SYDVKM. The CDR3 is made up of 17 amino acids. CDR3 sequence (DNA): TGTGCCAGCAGACCTTCCGGGACAGCGATATACTCCTACGAGCAGTACTTC. It encodes CASRPSGTAIYSYEQYF.

This clonotype was recorded at least ten times. The rearrangement links TRBV20-1 to TRBJ2-7; possibly TRBD2 for D (6 bases). Germline CDR1 is DFQATT and CDR2 is SNEGSKA (reference sequence). Trimming left V 5 bases short and J 1 base short, with 18 bases between. The CDR3 totals 15 residues. This CDR3 reads CSAARGAGPSYEQYF. The CDR3 region has the DNA TGCAGTGCTGCTCGGGGAGCGGGCCCGTCCTACGAGCAGTACTTC.

This clonotype was counted only a few times. The chain combines TRBV4-1 with TRBJ1-5, with unresolved D. The germline V and J ends were trimmed by 1 base and 4 bases, with 11 bases remaining between them. The CDR3 covers 15 residues. Germline lookup yields CDR1 MGHRA and CDR2 YSYEKL. In DNA form, the CDR3 reads TGCGCCAGCAGCCAAGGGCGGGCGGCAAATCAGCCCCAGCATTTT. Its translation: CASSQGRAANQPQHF.

This clonotype came up many times. V is TRBV7-9 and J is TRBJ1-3; no clear D gene. The CDR3 runs to 12 residues. Deletions cut 6 bases from V and 9 bases from J, with 12 bases between. Germline V gene sequence: CDR1 SEHNR, CDR2 FQNEAQ (reference sequence). The CDR3 here is CASSPLPTTIYF. The CDR3 coding sequence is TGTGCCAGCAGTCCTCTTCCAACCACCATATATTTT.